Shown below are 24 T cell receptor beta chains from a single sample sequenced in a study of T-cell reconstitution after alpha-beta-depleted transplantation in children. Library preparation (for TCRbeta) was performed with unique molecular identifiers. A single record per CDR3 protein comes from TCRdb applying MiXCR to the PCR reads. The sample shows about 830,000 distinct CDR3 sequences, roughly 15% of them seen only once. Material: PBMCs, mostly from graft donor cells, obtained 360 days after TCRalphabeta/CD19-depleted stem cell transplant. The source of these receptors is a male patient aged 10-17 years who had a stem cell transplant for acute lymphoblastic leukemia, so the T cells may come from the graft donor.

This clonotype has a count of ten or more. The genes are TRBV12-3 or TRBV12-4 and TRBJ1-1; tentative D call: TRBD1 (6 bases). V lost 3 bases and J lost 8, with 19 bases in between. The CDR3 runs 15 residues. As DNA, the CDR3 is TGTGCCAGCAGTTTGGGCCGGGACACCCATCGGGAAGCTTTCTTT. Residues: CASSLGRDTHREAFF.

This clonotype occurred a few times. The rearrangement uses TRBV6-5 and TRBJ1-6, with unresolved D. In germline, CDR1 is MNHEY, CDR2 SVGAGI. V was clipped by 2 bases and J by 5 bases, with 7 bases between them. This CDR3 is 14 amino acids long. CDR3 residues: CASSYRQNNSPLHF. The CDR3 DNA is TGTGCCAGCAGTTACAGGCAGAATAATTCACCCCTCCACTTT.

This clonotype was seen a handful of times. The genes are TRBV9 and TRBJ2-7; no definite D call. The CDR3 consists of 15 residues. Germline V gene sequence: CDR1 SGDLS, CDR2 YYNGEE. Trimming pared 0 bases from V and 0 bases from J, leaving 10 bases between. This CDR3 is CASSVGLDPSYEQYF. The CDR3 DNA reads as TGTGCCAGCAGCGTAGGACTGGATCCCTCCTACGAGCAGTACTTC. The full variable domain, rest sourced from reference TRBV9 and TRBJ2-7, is DSGVTQTPKHLITATGQRVTLRCSPRSGDLSVYWYQQSLDQGLQFLIQYYNGEERAKGNILERFSAQQFPDLHSELNLSSLELGDSALYFCASSVGLDPSYEQYFGPGTRLTVT.

This clonotype was counted only a few times. The rearrangement links TRBV30 to TRBJ2-7; 7 bases map to TRBD1. Germline loops: CDR1 GTSNPN, CDR2 SVGIG (reference sequence). CDR3 length equals 14 residues. Trimming cost V 2 bases and J 4 bases; bases outside gene matches: 8. The CDR3 nucleotides read TGTGCCTGGAGTCCCCGGGACAGTCGATACGAGCAGTACTTC. Amino acids: CAWSPRDSRYEQYF.

The gene calls are TRBV7-9 and TRBJ2-2; 9 bases align to TRBD2. Germline CDR1 is SEHNR and CDR2 is FQNEAQ (reference sequence). The CDR3 is 16 amino acids. V was pared by 5 bases and J by 1 base, with 5 bases of the junction left unmatched. The chain's CDR3 is CASSPTSGWNTGELFF. The CDR3 DNA follows: TGTGCCAGCAGCCCCACTAGCGGGTGGAACACCGGGGAGCTGTTTTTT.

This clonotype was counted only a few times. The chain employs TRBV6-5 and TRBJ2-5, with 10 nucleotides matching TRBD1. CDR3 length: 15 amino acids. V gave up 3 bases and J gave up 5 bases; unmatched junction bases: 6. Germline lookup yields CDR1 MNHEY and CDR2 SVGAGI. This chain's CDR3 is CASSYPGTGAETQYF. CDR3 coding DNA: TGTGCCAGCAGTTATCCCGGGACAGGGGCGGAGACCCAGTACTTC.

This CDR3 is CSTKFGGSYEQYF. The CDR3 DNA follows: TGCAGTACTAAATTCGGCGGAAGCTACGAGCAGTACTTC. The chain carries TRBV20-1 and TRBJ2-7, with unresolved D. Trimming removed 8 bases at V and 3 bases at J, with 17 bases between. The CDR3 is 13 amino acids. The V gene's germline CDR1 is DFQATT and CDR2 SNEGSKA (reference sequence).

This clonotype was observed at least ten times. The chain recombines TRBV28 with TRBJ2-2; TRBD2 aligns across 7 bases. V was pared by 4 bases and J by 6 bases, with 5 bases of the junction left unmatched. The CDR3 length is 14 residues. Germline V gives CDR1 MDHEN, CDR2 SYDVKM. For the CDR3, the DNA is TGTGCCAGCAGTTCGACTAGCTTCTCCGGGGAGCTGTTTTTT. Its protein is CASSSTSFSGELFF.

This clonotype was counted only a few times. V usage is TRBV20-1 and J usage is TRBJ1-2, with D possibly TRBD1 on 6 matching bases. The germline V gene has CDR1 DFQATT and CDR2 SNEGSKA (reference sequence). Trimming pared 0 bases from V and 8 bases from J, leaving 19 bases between. The CDR3 extends over 15 amino acids. This chain's CDR3 is CSARDPIRGREGYTF. CDR3 DNA sequence: TGCAGTGCTAGAGATCCGATCCGGGGGCGGGAAGGCTACACCTTC.

V usage is TRBV4-2 and J usage is TRBJ1-3; D is possibly TRBD1 (6 bases). Germline CDR1 LGHNA, CDR2 YNFKEQ. V lost 0 bases and J 0 bases, leaving 12 bases between the germline ends. The CDR3 extends over 17 amino acids. CDR3 sequence: CASSQDRRGGSGNTIYF. The CDR3 bases are TGTGCCAGCAGCCAAGATCGCAGGGGTGGCTCTGGAAACACCATATATTTT.

This clonotype turned up a few times. The chain is built from TRBV19 and TRBJ2-1; TRBD2 aligns across 8 bases. This CDR3 has 17 amino acids. Germline V gene lookup returns CDR1 LNHDA and CDR2 SQIVND (reference sequence). V shed 2 bases, J shed 2 bases, and the junction held 8 bases outside the gene matches. CDR3 DNA sequence: TGTGCCAGTAGTATACTGCCCCTTAGCGGGACCTACAATGAGCAGTTCTTC. Its protein product is CASSILPLSGTYNEQFF.

This clonotype was seen only once. The genes are TRBV21-1 and TRBJ2-1. TRBV21-1 is listed as a pseudogene. The CDR3 is 13 amino acids. CDR3 nucleotide sequence: TGTGCCAGCAGCAACCGGCTGGCCAATGAGCAGTTCTTC. Protein sequence: CASSNRLANEQFF.

This clonotype was seen a handful of times. V and J are TRBV2 and TRBJ2-1; no clear D. Germline CDR1 SNHLY, CDR2 FYNNEI. V lost 10 bases, J lost 4 bases, and 11 bases lay in between. This CDR3 is 12 amino acids long. DNA of the CDR3: TGTGCCACCGGATTGAGATACAATGAGCAGTTCTTC. As protein: CATGLRYNEQFF. Drawing the rest from reference TRBV2 and TRBJ2-1, the complete variable domain is EPEVTQTPSHQVTQMGQEVILRCVPISNHLYFYWYRQILGQKVEFLVSFYNNEISEKSEIFDDQFSVERPDGSNFTLKIRSTKLEDSAMYFCATGLRYNEQFFGPGTRLTVL.

This clonotype was seen a handful of times. The chain has TRBV4-1 and TRBJ2-3, with TRBD2 matching 15 bases. Trimming took 7 bases from V and 6 from J; bases not matched to a gene: 8. Looked up from germline, CDR1 is MGHRA and CDR2 is YSYEKL. This CDR3 has 16 residues. CDR3 in amino acids: CASTWTSGRGEDTQYF. The CDR3 nucleotides are TGCGCCAGCACTTGGACTAGCGGGAGGGGGGAGGATACGCAGTATTTT.

This clonotype was counted a few times. This chain links TRBV7-9 with TRBJ1-5; D call uncertain. Trimming removed 4 bases at V and 4 bases at J, with 14 bases between. The CDR3 has 15 residues. Germline CDR1 SEHNR, CDR2 FQNEAQ (reference sequence). The CDR3 DNA sequence: TGTGCCAGCAGCTCCGGGCTCCATGGTAATCAGCCCCAGCATTTT. It encodes CASSSGLHGNQPQHF.

V usage is TRBV7-6 and J usage is TRBJ2-2; D not resolved. The V gene lost 4 bases and the J gene lost 7 bases, with 10 bases spanning the gap. Germline loops: CDR1 SGHVS, CDR2 FNYEAQ. This CDR3 has 13 amino acids. This CDR3 reads CASSYHRNGELFF. The CDR3 bases are TGTGCCAGCAGCTACCACCGAAACGGGGAGCTGTTTTTT.

V is TRBV14 and J is TRBJ2-6; D is ambiguous. Trimming left V 0 bases short and J 0 bases short, with 9 bases between. This CDR3 has 17 amino acids. The germline CDR1 and CDR2 sequences are SGHDN and FVKESK. CDR3 in amino acids: CASSQDRLFSGANVLTF. DNA of the CDR3: TGTGCCAGCAGCCAAGATAGGCTTTTCTCTGGGGCCAACGTCCTGACTTTC.

The table lists this clonotype with many counts. This chain joins TRBV10-1 and TRBJ2-2, with D possibly called TRBD1 or TRBD2 (5 bases each). Per germline, CDR1 WNHNN and CDR2 SYGVQD (reference sequence). The V end lost 2 bases, the J end lost 1 base, and 5 bases lay between the germline ends. This CDR3 region has 14 residues. The DNA for the CDR3 is TGCGCCAGCAGTGAGGGGGGGAACACCGGGGAGCTGTTTTTT. It encodes CASSEGGNTGELFF.

This clonotype was seen ten or more times. Here the CDR3 DNA reads TGTGCCAGCAGTTTCAGCGCGGCTAGCACAGATACGCAGTATTTT. Residues: CASSFSAASTDTQYF. The J gene is TRBJ2-3, the V gene TRBV12-3 or TRBV12-4; D remains unclear. Trimming pared 3 bases from V and 0 bases from J, leaving 10 bases between. The CDR3 totals 15 residues.

This clonotype was detected a few times. The chain links TRBV29-1 to TRBJ1-2, with D uncertain. Germline V CDR1 and CDR2: SQVTM, ANQGSEA. CDR3 length: 12 amino acids. V was clipped by 5 bases and J by 8 bases, with 15 bases between them. CDR3 nucleotides: TGCAGCGTTTCTTTAGCCCGTCGCGGCTACACCTTC. Amino acid sequence: CSVSLARRGYTF. The entire variable domain, with the rest obtained from reference TRBV29-1 and TRBJ1-2, is as follows: SAVISQKPSRDICQRGTSLTIQCQVDSQVTMMFWYRQQPGQSLTLIATANQGSEATYESGFVIDKFPISRPNLTFSTLTVSNMSPEDSSIYLCSVSLARRGYTFGSGTRLTVV.

This clonotype has a handful of counts. The chain is built from TRBV6-1 and TRBJ2-1, with D hard to call. Germline lookup yields CDR1 MNHNS and CDR2 SASEGT. The CDR3 has 16 residues. V was clipped by 2 bases and J by 7 bases, with 18 bases between them. The CDR3 loop reads CASSELRSHSRNEQFF. CDR3 nucleotide sequence: TGTGCCAGCAGTGAATTGAGATCTCACTCCCGGAATGAGCAGTTCTTC.

In this sample, this clonotype turned up many times. This chain links TRBV5-1 with TRBJ2-3; D unclear. Germline assignment: CDR1 SGHRS and CDR2 YFSETQ. This CDR3 comprises 17 residues. V was trimmed by 4 bases and J by 2 bases, leaving 20 bases between them. In DNA form, the CDR3 reads TGCGCCAGCAGCCAACTACCCTTTTACGGACCCACAGATACGCAGTATTTT. This gives the protein CASSQLPFYGPTDTQYF. The whole variable domain, filled in from reference TRBV5-1 and TRBJ2-3, reads KAGVTQTPRYLIKTRGQQVTLSCSPISGHRSVSWYQQTPGQGLQFLFEYFSETQRNKGNFPGRFSGRQFSNSRSEMNVSTLELGDSALYLCASSQLPFYGPTDTQYFGPGTRLTVL.

This clonotype was observed a handful of times. This chain joins TRBV19 and TRBJ2-1, with 10 positions matching TRBD1. Germline V gives CDR1 LNHDA, CDR2 SQIVND (reference sequence). The CDR3 covers 16 residues. Germline trimming cut 4 bases from V and 9 bases from J; bases unmatched to any gene: 12. CDR3: CASSTGTGVTGAEQFF. The DNA of the CDR3 is TGTGCCAGTAGTACTGGGACAGGGGTGACCGGGGCTGAGCAGTTCTTC.

This rearrangement joins TRBV6-2 or TRBV6-3 to TRBJ2-7; 8 bases agree with TRBD1. The CDR3 runs to 15 residues. Trimming removed 2 bases from V and 2 bases from J; junction bases left unmatched: 5. Per the germline V gene, CDR1 is MNHEY and CDR2 is SVGEGT. CDR3 amino acids: CASSYGTGNPYEQYF. Here the CDR3 DNA reads TGTGCCAGCAGTTACGGGACAGGTAACCCCTACGAGCAGTACTTC.